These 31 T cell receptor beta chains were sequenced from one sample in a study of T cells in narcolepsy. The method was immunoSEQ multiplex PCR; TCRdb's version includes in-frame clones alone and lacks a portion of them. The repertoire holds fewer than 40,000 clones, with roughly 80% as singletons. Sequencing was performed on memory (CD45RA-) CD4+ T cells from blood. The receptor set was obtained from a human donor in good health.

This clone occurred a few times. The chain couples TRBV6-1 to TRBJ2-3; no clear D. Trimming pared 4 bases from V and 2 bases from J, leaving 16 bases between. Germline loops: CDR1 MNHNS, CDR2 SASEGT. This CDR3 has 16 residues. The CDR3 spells CASSGMNLGVTDTQYF. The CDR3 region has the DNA TGTGCCAGCAGTGGGATGAACCTTGGAGTCACAGATACGCAGTATTTT.

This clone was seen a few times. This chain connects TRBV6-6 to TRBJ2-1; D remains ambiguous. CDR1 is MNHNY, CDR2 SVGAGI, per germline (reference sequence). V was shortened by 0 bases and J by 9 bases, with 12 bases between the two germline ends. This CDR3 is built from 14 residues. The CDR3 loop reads CASSYSKVGVEQFF. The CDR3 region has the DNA TGTGCCAGCAGTTACTCGAAGGTCGGCGTTGAGCAGTTCTTC.

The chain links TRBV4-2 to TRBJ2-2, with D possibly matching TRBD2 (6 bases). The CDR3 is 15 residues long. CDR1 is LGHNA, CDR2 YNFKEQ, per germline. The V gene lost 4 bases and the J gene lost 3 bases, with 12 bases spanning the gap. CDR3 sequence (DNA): TGTGCCAGCAGCCGTGGCGGGGCGGACACCGGGGAGCTGTTTTTT. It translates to CASSRGGADTGELFF.

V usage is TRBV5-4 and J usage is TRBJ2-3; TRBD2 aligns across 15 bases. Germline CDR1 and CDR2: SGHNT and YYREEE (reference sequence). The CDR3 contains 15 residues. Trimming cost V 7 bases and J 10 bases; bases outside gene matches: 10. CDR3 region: CASGRTSGGASPQYF. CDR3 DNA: TGTGCCAGCGGCCGGACTAGCGGGGGGGCGTCTCCGCAGTATTTT.

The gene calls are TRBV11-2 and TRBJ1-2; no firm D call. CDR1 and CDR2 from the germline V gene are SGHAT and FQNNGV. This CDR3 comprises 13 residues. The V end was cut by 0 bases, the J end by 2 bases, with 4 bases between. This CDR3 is CASSLERNYGYTF. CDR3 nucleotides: TGTGCCAGCAGCTTAGAACGAAACTATGGCTACACCTTC.

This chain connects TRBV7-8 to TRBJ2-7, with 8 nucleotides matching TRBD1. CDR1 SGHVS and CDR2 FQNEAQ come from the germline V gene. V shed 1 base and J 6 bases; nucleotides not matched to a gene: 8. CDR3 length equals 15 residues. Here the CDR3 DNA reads TGTGCCAGCAGCTTAGGAACAGGGGGATTGAGCGAGCAGTACTTC. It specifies CASSLGTGGLSEQYF.

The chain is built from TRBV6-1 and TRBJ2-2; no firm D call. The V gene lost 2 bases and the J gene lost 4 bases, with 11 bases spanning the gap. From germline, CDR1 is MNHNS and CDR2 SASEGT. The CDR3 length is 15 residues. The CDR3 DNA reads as TGTGCCAGCAGTGAAAGGGTGGTGGCCACCGGGGAGCTGTTTTTT. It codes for CASSERVVATGELFF.

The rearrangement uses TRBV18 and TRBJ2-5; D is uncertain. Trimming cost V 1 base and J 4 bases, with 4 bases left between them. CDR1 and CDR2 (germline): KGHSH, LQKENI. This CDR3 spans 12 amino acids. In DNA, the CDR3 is TGTGCCAGCTCACCACGCCCAGAGACCCAGTACTTC. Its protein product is CASSPRPETQYF.

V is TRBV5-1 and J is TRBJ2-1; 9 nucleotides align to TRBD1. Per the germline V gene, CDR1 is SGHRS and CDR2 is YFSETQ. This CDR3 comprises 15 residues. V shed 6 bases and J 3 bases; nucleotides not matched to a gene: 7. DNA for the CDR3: TGCGCCAGCATACCGGGACAGGGAATCTACAATGAGCAGTTCTTC. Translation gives CASIPGQGIYNEQFF.

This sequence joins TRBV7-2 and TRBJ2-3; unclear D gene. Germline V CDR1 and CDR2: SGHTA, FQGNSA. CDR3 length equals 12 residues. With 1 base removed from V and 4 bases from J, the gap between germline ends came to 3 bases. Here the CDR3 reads CASSLGPDTQYF. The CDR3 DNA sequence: TGTGCCAGCAGCTTAGGGCCAGATACGCAGTATTTT. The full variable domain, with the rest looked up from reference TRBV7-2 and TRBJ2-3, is GAGVSQSPSNKVTEKGKDVELRCDPISGHTALYWYRQSLGQGLEFLIYFQGNSAPDKSGLPSDRFSAERTGGSVSTLTIQRTQQEDSAVYLCASSLGPDTQYFGPGTRLTVL.

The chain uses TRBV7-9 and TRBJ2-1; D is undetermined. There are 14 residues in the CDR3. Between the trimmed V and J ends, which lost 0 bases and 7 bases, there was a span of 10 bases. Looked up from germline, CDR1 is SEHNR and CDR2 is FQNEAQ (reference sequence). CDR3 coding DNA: TGTGCCAGCAGCTTAGCCCAATTAGGAAATGAGCAGTTCTTC. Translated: CASSLAQLGNEQFF.

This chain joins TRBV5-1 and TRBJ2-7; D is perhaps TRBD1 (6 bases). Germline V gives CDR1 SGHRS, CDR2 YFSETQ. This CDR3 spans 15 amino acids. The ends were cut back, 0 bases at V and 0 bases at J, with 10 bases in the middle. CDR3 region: CASSLEQGSSYEQYF. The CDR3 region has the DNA TGCGCCAGCAGCTTGGAGCAGGGGAGCTCCTACGAGCAGTACTTC. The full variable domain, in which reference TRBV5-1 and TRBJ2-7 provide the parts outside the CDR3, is KAGVTQTPRYLIKTRGQQVTLSCSPISGHRSVSWYQQTPGQGLQFLFEYFSETQRNKGNFPGRFSGRQFSNSRSEMNVSTLELGDSALYLCASSLEQGSSYEQYFGPGTRLTVT.

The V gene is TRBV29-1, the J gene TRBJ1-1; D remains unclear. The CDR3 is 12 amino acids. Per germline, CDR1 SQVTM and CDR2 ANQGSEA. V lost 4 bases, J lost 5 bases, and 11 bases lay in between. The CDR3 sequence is CSVVGLGTEAFF. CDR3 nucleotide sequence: TGCAGCGTTGTAGGGTTGGGAACTGAAGCTTTCTTT.

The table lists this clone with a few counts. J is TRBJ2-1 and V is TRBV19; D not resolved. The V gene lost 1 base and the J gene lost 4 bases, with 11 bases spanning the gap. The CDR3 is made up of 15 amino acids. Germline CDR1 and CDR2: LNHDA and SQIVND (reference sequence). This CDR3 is CASSIGWGKYNEQFF. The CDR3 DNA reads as TGTGCCAGTAGTATAGGGTGGGGAAAATACAATGAGCAGTTCTTC. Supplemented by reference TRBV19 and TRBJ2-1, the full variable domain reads DGGITQSPKYLFRKEGQNVTLSCEQNLNHDAMYWYRQDPGQGLRLIYYSQIVNDFQKGDIAEGYSVSREKKESFPLTVTSAQKNPTAFYLCASSIGWGKYNEQFFGPGTRLTVL.

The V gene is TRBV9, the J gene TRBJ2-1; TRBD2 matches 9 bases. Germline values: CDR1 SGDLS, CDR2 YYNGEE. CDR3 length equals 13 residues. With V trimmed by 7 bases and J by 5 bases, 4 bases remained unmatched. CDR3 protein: CASLRLADNEQFF. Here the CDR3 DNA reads TGTGCCAGCTTACGACTAGCGGACAATGAGCAGTTCTTC.

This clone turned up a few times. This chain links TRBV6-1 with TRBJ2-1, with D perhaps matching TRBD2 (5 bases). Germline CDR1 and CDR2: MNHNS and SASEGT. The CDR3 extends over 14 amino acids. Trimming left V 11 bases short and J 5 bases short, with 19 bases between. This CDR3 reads CARHLREPHNEQFF. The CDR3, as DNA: TGTGCCCGACACCTAAGGGAGCCCCACAATGAGCAGTTCTTC.

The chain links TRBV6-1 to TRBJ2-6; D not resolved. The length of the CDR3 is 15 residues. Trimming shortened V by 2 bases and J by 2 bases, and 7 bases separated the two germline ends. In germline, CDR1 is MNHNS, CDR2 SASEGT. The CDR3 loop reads CASSETGTGANVLTF. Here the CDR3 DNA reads TGTGCCAGCAGTGAAACGGGTACTGGGGCCAACGTCCTGACTTTC.

This CDR3 is CASTGRPHSYEQYF. In DNA, the CDR3 is TGTGCCAGCACCGGACGGCCACACTCCTACGAGCAGTACTTC. V gene TRBV6-5 combines with J gene TRBJ2-7; D is unresolved. The germline gives CDR1 MNHEY, CDR2 SVGAGI. The CDR3 length is 14 residues. Trimming cost V 7 bases and J 0 bases, with 13 bases left between them.

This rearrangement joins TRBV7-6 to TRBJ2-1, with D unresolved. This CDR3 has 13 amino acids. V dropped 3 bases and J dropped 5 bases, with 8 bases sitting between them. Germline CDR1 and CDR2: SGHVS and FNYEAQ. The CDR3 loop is CASSFRQNNEQFF. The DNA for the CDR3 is TGTGCCAGCAGCTTTAGACAAAACAATGAGCAGTTCTTC.

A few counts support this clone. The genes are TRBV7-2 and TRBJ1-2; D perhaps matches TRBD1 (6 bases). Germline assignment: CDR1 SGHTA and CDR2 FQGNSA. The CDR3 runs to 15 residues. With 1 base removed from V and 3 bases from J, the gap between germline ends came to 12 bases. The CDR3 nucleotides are TGTGCCAGCAGCTTAGATCTCCAGGGGTACTATGGCTACACCTTC. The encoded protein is CASSLDLQGYYGYTF.

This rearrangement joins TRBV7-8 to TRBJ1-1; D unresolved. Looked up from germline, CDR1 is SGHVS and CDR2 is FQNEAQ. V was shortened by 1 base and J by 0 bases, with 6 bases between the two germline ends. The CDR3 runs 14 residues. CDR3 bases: TGTGCCAGCAGCTTAGAGGCGGTGAACACTGAAGCTTTCTTT. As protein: CASSLEAVNTEAFF.

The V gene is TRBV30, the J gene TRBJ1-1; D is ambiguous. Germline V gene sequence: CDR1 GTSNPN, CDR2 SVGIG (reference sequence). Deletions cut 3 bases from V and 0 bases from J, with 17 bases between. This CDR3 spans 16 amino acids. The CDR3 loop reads CAWSHEVPAMNTEAFF. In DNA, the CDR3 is TGTGCCTGGAGCCACGAAGTTCCAGCTATGAACACTGAAGCTTTCTTT.

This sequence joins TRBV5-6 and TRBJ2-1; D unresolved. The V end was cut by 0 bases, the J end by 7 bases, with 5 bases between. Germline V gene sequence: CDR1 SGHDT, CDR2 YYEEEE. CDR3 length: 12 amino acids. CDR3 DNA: TGTGCCAGCAGCTTGGCCGTAAATGAGCAGTTCTTC. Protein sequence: CASSLAVNEQFF.

The CDR3: CASSPGTGSDSGANVLTF. In nucleotides, the CDR3 is TGTGCCAGCTCCCCCGGGACAGGGTCTGATTCTGGGGCCAACGTCCTGACTTTC. The gene calls are TRBV18 and TRBJ2-6, with TRBD1 matching over 9 bases. Germline CDR1 reads KGHSH; CDR2 reads LQKENI. With 6 bases clipped from V and 1 base from J, the junction kept 10 bases outside the gene matches. The CDR3 runs to 18 residues.

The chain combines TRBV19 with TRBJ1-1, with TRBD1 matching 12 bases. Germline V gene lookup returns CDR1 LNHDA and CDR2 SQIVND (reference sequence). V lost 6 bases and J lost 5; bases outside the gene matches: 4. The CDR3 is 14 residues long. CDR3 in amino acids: CASRGQGAGTEAFF. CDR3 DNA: TGTGCCAGTAGGGGACAGGGGGCTGGGACTGAAGCTTTCTTT.

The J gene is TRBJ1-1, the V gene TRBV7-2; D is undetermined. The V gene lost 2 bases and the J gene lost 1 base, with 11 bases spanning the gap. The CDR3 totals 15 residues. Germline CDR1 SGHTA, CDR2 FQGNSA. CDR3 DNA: TGTGCCAGCAGCTTACGGTTGGTGCAGAACACTGAAGCTTTCTTT. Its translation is CASSLRLVQNTEAFF.

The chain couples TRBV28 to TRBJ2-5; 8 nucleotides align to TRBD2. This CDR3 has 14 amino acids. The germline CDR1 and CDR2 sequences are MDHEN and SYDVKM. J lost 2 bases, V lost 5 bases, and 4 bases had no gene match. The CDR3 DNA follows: TGTGCCAGCAGTCCGGGAGGGAAGCAAGAGACCCAGTACTTC. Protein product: CASSPGGKQETQYF.

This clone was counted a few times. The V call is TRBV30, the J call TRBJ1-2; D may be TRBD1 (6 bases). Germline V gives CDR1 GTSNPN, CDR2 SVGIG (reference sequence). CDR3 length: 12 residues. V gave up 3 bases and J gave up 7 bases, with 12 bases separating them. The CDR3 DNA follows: TGTGCCTGGAGCTTGACAGGCCCTGGCTACACCTTC. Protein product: CAWSLTGPGYTF.

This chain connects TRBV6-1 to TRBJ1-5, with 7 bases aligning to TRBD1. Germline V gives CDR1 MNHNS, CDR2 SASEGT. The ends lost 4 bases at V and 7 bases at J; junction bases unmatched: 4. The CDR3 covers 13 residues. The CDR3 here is CASSGTGPQPQHF. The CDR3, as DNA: TGTGCCAGCAGTGGGACAGGACCCCAGCCCCAGCATTTT.

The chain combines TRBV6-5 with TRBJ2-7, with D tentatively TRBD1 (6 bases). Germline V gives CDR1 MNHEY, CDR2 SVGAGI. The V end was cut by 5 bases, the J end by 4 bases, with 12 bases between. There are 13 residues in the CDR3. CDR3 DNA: TGTGCCAGCAGTGGACAGAAACATTACGAGCAGTACTTC. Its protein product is CASSGQKHYEQYF.

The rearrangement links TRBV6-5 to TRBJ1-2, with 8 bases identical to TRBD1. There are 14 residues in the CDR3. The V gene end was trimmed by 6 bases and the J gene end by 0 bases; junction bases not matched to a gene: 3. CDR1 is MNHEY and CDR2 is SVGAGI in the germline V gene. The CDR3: CASRPTGANYGYTF. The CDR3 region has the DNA TGTGCCAGCAGGCCGACAGGGGCTAACTATGGCTACACCTTC.